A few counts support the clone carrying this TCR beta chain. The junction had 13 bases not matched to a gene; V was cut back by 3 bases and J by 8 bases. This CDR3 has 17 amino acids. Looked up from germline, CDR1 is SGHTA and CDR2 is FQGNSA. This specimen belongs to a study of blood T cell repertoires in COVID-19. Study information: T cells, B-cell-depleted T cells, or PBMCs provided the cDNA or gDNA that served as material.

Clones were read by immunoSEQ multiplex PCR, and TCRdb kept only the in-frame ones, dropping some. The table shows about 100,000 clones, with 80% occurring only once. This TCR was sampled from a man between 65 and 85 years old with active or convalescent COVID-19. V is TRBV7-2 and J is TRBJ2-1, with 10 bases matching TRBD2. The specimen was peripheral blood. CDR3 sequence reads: CASSFPRSSGRVDEQFF. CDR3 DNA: TGTGCCAGCAGCTTCCCCCGATCTAGCGGGAGAGTAGATGAGCAGTTCTTC.